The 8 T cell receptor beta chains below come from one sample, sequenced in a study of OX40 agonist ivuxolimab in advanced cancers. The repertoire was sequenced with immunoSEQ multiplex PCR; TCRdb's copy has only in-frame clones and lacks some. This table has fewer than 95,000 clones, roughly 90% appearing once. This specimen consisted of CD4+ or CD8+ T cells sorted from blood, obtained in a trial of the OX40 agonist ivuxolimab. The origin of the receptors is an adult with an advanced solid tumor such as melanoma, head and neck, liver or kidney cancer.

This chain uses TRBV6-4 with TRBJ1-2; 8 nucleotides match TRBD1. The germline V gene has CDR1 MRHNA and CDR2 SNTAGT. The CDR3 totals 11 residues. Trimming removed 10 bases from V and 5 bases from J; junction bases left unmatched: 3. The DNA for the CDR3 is TGTGCCACCCGACAGGGGTATGGCTACACCTTC. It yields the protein CATRQGYGYTF.

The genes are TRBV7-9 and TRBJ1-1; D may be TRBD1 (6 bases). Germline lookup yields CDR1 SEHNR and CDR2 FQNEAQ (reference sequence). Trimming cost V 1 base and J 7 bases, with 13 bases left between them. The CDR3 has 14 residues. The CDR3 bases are TGTGCCAGCAGCTTAGAGGGCAGGGGCCTTGAAGCTTTCTTT. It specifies CASSLEGRGLEAFF.

The CDR3 reads CASSMGTGVGGYTF. For the CDR3, the DNA is TGTGCCAGCTCGATGGGAACAGGGGTTGGCGGCTACACCTTC. The rearrangement joins TRBV27 to TRBJ1-2; 7 bases fit TRBD1. V gave up 8 bases and J gave up 8 bases; unmatched junction bases: 14. Germline-derived CDR1 and CDR2 are MNHEY and SMNVEV (reference sequence). This CDR3 region has 14 residues.

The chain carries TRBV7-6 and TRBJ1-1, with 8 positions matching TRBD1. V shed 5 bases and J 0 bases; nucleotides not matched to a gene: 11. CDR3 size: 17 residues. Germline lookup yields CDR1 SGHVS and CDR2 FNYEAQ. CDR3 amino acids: CASSPTGEMGLNTEAFF. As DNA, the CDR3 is TGTGCCAGCAGCCCGACAGGGGAGATGGGACTGAACACTGAAGCTTTCTTT.

The CDR3 sequence: CASSIMDRGNEQFF. The DNA of the CDR3 is TGTGCCAGTAGTATTATGGACAGGGGCAATGAGCAGTTCTTC. J is TRBJ2-1 and V is TRBV19; 9 bases match TRBD1. This CDR3 has 14 residues. The germline V gene has CDR1 LNHDA and CDR2 SQIVND (reference sequence). With 3 bases clipped from V and 6 bases from J, the junction kept 3 bases outside the gene matches.

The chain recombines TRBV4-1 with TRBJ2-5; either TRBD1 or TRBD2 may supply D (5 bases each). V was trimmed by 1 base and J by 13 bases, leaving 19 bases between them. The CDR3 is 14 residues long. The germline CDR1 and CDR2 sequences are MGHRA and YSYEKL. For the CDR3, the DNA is TGCGCCAGCAGCCAAGTCGGGGCCAAGCCCGTTCGGTACTTC. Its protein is CASSQVGAKPVRYF.

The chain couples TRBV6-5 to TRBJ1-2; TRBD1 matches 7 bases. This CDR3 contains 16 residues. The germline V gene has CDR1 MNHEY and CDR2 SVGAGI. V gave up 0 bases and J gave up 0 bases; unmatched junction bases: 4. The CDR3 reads CASSYSLTGTNYGYTF. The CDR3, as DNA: TGTGCCAGCAGTTACTCCTTGACAGGGACTAACTATGGCTACACCTTC.

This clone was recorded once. The CDR3 reads CSVELPRLAFTDTQYF. CDR3 nucleotide sequence: TGCAGCGTTGAATTACCCCGACTAGCGTTCACAGATACGCAGTATTTT. This chain links TRBV29-1 with TRBJ2-3; 8 bases fit TRBD2. CDR1 is SQVTM and CDR2 is ANQGSEA in the germline V gene. There are 16 residues in the CDR3. Trimming removed 2 bases from V and 2 bases from J; junction bases left unmatched: 9.